This T cell receptor beta chain was obtained from a study of cytomegalovirus exposure and HLA in healthy donors. Overall study: The 666 first-cohort repertoires shared a platform with the 120 validation repertoires, as reported in a later analysis.

Germline CDR1 SGHRS, CDR2 YFSETQ. The CDR3 consists of 15 residues. V lost 2 bases and J lost 2; bases outside the gene matches: 2. Study-wide results and limits: Per published reports, the classifier diagnosed cytomegalovirus status with high specificity and sensitivity.

Sequencing used immunoSEQ multiplex PCR; TCRdb keeps in-frame clones, though not all of them. Altogether some 150,000 clones are present, around 83% being singletons, with the ten largest covering 2.1%. Regarding this clone: Antigen: not known.

Sequencing was done on a sample of PBMCs. The rearrangement links TRBV5-1 to TRBJ2-1, with TRBD2 matching over 9 bases. This receptor was identified in a human donor in good health. The CDR3, as DNA: TGCGCCAGCAGCTTTAGCGGGGGTACCTACAATGAGCAGTTCTTC. Protein product: CASSFSGGTYNEQFF.